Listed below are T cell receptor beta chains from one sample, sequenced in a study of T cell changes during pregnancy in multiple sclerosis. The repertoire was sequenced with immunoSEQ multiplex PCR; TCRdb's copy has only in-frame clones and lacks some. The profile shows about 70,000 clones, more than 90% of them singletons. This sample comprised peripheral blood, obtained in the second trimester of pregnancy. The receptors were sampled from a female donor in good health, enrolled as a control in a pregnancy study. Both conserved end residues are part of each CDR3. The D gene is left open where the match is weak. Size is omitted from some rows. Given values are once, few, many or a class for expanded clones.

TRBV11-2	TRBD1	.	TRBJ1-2	TGTGCCAGCAGCTTAAGCACATCTGCGGGACAGGGCGTTGGCTACACCTTC	CASSLSTSAGQGVGYTF
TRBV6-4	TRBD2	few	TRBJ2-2	TGTGCCAGCAGCCGGGGGGGCTCGACCGGGGAGCTGTTTTTT	CASSRGGSTGELFF
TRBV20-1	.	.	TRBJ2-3	TGCAGTGCCCAAGGGGCAGATACGCAGTATTTT	CSAQGADTQYF
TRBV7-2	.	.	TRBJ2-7	TGTGCCAGCAGCTTATCTTTTTACGAGCAGTACTTC	CASSLSFYEQYF
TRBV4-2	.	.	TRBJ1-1	TGTGCCAGCAGCCAAAAGGGAGTGGCCCGGTTGAACACTGAAGCTTTCTTT	CASSQKGVARLNTEAFF
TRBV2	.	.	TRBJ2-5	TGTGCCAGCATTAACCGGGAAGAGACCCAGTACTTC	CASINREETQYF
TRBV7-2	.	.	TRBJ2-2	TGTGCCAGCAGCTTTACCTCAGGGGTTACCGGGGAGCTGTTTTTT	CASSFTSGVTGELFF
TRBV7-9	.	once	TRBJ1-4	TGTGCCAGCAGCCTCCAGGGGTTGACTAATGAAAAACTGTTTTTT	CASSLQGLTNEKLFF
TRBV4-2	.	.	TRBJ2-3	TGTGCCAGCAGCGCAAGGGGCGGCTCCTCCACAGATACGCAGTATTTT	CASSARGGSSTDTQYF
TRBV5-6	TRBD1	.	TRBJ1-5	TGTGCCAGCAGCTTCGGGACAGGGGGCAGTCAGCCCCAGCATTTT	CASSFGTGGSQPQHF
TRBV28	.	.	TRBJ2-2	TGTGCCACGCTGGACACCCCCGGGGAGCTGTTTTTT	CATLDTPGELFF
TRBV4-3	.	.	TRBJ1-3	TGCGCCAGCAGTCAAGATCGAGGCTCTGGAAACACCATATATTTT	CASSQDRGSGNTIYF
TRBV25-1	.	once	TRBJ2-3	TGTGCCAGCAGTGATCAAGCCACAGATACGCAGTATTTT	CASSDQATDTQYF
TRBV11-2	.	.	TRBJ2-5	TGTGCCAGCAGTCCAAGTCAGGGAGAGACCCAGTACTTC	CASSPSQGETQYF
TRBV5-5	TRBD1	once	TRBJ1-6	TGTGCCAGCAGCACTAGGACAGGGGGCTTAGGATCACCCCTCCACTTT	CASSTRTGGLGSPLHF
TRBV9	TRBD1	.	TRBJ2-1	TGTGCCAGCAGCCCGGACAGGGGCGAGCAGTTCTTC	CASSPDRGEQFF
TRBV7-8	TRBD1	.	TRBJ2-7	TGTGCCAGCAGCCCCCGGACAGGCCAATCCTACGAGCAGTACTTC	CASSPRTGQSYEQYF
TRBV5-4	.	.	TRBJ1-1	TGTGCCAGCAGCTTCGCGCGGGCGGGCTCGGGAGCTTTCTTT	CASSFARAGSGAFF
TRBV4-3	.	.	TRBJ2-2	TGCGCCAGCAGCCTGGACAGTCACACCGGGGAGCTGTTTTTT	CASSLDSHTGELFF
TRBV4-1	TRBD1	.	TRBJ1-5	TGCGCCAGCAGCCAAGATGGACAGGGGTATAGCAATCAGCCCCAGCATTTT	CASSQDGQGYSNQPQHF
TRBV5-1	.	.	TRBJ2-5	TGCGCCAGCAGCTTGATCCTGCAAGAGACCCAGTACTTC	CASSLILQETQYF
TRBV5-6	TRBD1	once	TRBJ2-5	TGTGCCAGCAACCCCCAGGGGGACCAAGAGACCCAGTACTTC	CASNPQGDQETQYF
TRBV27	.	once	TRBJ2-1	TGTGCCAGCAACCCTAGGGGAGGTGAGCAGTTCTTC	CASNPRGGEQFF
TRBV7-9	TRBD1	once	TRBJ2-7	TGTGCCAGCAGCTCAACGACAGGGGGTAACGAGCAGTACTTC	CASSSTTGGNEQYF
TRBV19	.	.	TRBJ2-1	TGTGCCAGTAGTCCCCCGGACAACGGGGGCTACAATGAGCAGTTCTTC	CASSPPDNGGYNEQFF
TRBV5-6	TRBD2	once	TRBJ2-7	TGTGCCAGCAGCTTGGGACTAGCGGGGGCCGGCAACTTGGAGCAGTACTTC	CASSLGLAGAGNLEQYF
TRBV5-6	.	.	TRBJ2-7	TGTGCCAGCAGCTTGGGACACTACGAGCAGTACTTC	CASSLGHYEQYF
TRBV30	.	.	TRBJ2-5	TGTGCCTGGGGGACTTTTCGGGAGACCCAGTACTTC	CAWGTFRETQYF
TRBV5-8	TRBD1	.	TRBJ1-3	TGTGCCAGCAGCTTGGCATCGGGACAGTTGGGAGGAAACACCATATATTTT	CASSLASGQLGGNTIYF
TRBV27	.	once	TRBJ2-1	TGTGCCAGCAGCCTCGGACAGTACAATGAGCAGTTCTTC	CASSLGQYNEQFF
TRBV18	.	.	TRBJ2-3	TGTGCCAGCTCGGGGCCCACAGATACGCAGTATTTT	CASSGPTDTQYF
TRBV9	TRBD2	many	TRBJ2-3	TGTGCCAGCAGCGTAGGACTAGCGGGGACGGATACGCAGTATTTT	CASSVGLAGTDTQYF
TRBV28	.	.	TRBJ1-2	TGTGCCAGCAGGGCGGACATACCCGGCGGCTACACCTTC	CASRADIPGGYTF
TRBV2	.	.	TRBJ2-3	TGTGCCAGCAGTGTGTATCGACAGTCAGCGAGCACAGATACGCAGTATTTT	CASSVYRQSASTDTQYF
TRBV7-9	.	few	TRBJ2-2	TGTGCCAGCAGCATGAGACAGGCCACCGGGGAGCTGTTTTTT	CASSMRQATGELFF
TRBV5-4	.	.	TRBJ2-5	TGTGCCAGCACCAGGCGGAGGGGAGAGACCCAGTACTTC	CASTRRRGETQYF
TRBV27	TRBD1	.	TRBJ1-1	TGTGCCAGCAGCATTAGACAGGGAACGAACACTGAAGCTTTCTTT	CASSIRQGTNTEAFF
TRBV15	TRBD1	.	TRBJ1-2	TGTGCCACCAGGCAAGGGGGCAGTAGCTATGGCTACACCTTC	CATRQGGSSYGYTF
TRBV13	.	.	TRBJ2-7	TGTGCCAGCAGCTTTATCGAGGGATTATCCTACGAGCAGTACTTC	CASSFIEGLSYEQYF
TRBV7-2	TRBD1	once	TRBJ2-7	TGTGCCAGCAGCTTAGGGAACAGGGGGATCGACGAGCAGTACTTC	CASSLGNRGIDEQYF
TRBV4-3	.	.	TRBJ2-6	TGCGCCAGCAGCCAAGATCGCAGGGGTGGCTCTGGGGCCAACGTCCTGACTTTC	CASSQDRRGGSGANVLTF
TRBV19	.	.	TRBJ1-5	TGTGCCAGTAGCTCGGAAGAGGGTCAGCCCCAGCATTTT	CASSSEEGQPQHF
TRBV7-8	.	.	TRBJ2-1	TGTGCCAGCAGCTTAGCGGGAACTAGTTCCTACAATGAGCAGTTCTTC	CASSLAGTSSYNEQFF
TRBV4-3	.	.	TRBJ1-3	TGCGCCAGCAGCCAGGGCAGCCGCTCTGGAAACACCATATATTTT	CASSQGSRSGNTIYF
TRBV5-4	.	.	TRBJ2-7	TGTGCCAGCAGCTTAGACGAGGGTATCTACGAGCAGTACTTC	CASSLDEGIYEQYF
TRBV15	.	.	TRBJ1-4	TGTGCCACCAGCAGTCGACAGTCAACTAATGAAAAACTGTTTTTT	CATSSRQSTNEKLFF
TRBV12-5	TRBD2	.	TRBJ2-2	TGTGCTAGTGGTTTGGGGGGGAGGGATACCGGGGAGCTGTTTTTT	CASGLGGRDTGELFF
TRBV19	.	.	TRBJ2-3	TGTGCCAGTAGTAGCCTAGGGACTGATGAAGCAGATACGCAGTATTTT	CASSSLGTDEADTQYF
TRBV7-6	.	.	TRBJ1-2	TGTGCCAGCAGCCCGGCGGCGGTCGGCTATGGCTACACCTTC	CASSPAAVGYGYTF